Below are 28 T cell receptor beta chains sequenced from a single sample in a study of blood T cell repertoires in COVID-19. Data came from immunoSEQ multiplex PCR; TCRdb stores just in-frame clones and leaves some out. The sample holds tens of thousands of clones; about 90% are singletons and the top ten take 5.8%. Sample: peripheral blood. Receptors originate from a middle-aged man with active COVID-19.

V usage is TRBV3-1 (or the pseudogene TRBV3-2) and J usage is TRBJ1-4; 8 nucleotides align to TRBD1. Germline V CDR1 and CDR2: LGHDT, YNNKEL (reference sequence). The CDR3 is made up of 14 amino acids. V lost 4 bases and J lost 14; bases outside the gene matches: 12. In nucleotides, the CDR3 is TGTGCCAGCAGCCTGGCCGGGACAGGCCAGTTGCTGTTTTTT. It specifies CASSLAGTGQLLFF.

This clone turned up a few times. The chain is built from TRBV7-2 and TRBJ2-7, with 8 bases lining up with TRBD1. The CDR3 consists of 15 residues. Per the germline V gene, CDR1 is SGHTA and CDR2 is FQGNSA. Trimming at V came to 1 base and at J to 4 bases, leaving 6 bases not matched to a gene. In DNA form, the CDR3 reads TGTGCCAGCAGCTTAGAGGTTACAGGGGGATACGAGCAGTACTTC. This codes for CASSLEVTGGYEQYF.

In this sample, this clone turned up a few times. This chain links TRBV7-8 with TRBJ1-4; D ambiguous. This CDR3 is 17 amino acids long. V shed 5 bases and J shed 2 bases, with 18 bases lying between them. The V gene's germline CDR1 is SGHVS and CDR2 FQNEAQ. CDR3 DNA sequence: TGTGCCAGCAGCGACGCGGTCGACCCCCCGACTAATGAAAAACTGTTTTTT. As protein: CASSDAVDPPTNEKLFF.

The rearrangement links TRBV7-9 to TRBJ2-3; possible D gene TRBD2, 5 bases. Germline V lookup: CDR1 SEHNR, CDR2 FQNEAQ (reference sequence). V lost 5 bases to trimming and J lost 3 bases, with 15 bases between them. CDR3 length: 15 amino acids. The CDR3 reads CASSLYGTGTDTQYF. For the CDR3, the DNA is TGTGCCAGCAGCCTCTATGGAACGGGGACAGATACGCAGTATTTT.

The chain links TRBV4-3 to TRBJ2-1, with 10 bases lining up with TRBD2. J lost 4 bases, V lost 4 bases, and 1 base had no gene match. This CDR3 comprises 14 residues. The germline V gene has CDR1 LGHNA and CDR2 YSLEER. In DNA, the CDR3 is TGCGCCAGCAGCCCGACTAGCGGGTACAATGAGCAGTTCTTC. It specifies CASSPTSGYNEQFF.

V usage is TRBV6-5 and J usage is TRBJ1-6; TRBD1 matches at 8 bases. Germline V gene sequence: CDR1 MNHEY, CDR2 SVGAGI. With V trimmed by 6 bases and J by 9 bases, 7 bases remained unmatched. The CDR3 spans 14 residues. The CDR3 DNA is TGTGCCAGCAGGCCGAACCAGGGGGCTTCACCCCTCCACTTT. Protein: CASRPNQGASPLHF.

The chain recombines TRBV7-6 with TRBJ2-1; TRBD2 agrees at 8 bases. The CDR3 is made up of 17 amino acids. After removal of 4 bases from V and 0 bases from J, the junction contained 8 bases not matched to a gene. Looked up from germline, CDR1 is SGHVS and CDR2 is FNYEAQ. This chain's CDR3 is CASSSGGVAASYNEQFF. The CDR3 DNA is TGTGCCAGCAGCTCCGGGGGGGTGGCGGCCTCCTACAATGAGCAGTTCTTC.

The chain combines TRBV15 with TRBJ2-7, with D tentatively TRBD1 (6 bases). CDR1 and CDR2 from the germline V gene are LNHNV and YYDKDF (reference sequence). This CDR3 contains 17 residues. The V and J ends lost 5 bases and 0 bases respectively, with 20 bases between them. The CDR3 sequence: CATSRGASRDNSYEQYF. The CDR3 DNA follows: TGTGCCACCAGCCGAGGGGCCAGCCGGGACAACTCCTACGAGCAGTACTTC.

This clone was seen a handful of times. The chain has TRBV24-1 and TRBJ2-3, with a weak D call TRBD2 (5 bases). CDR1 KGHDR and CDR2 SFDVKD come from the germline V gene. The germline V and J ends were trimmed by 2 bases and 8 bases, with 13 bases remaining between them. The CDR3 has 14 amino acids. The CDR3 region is CATSDYGSGGTQYF. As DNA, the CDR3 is TGTGCCACCAGTGATTATGGAAGCGGCGGTACGCAGTATTTT.

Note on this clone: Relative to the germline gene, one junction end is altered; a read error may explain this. DNA of the CDR3: TGTGCCAGCAGCCCCCCGGAGAAAACTGTTTTT. It specifies CASSPPEKTVF. The gene calls are TRBV11-2 and TRBJ1-4; D gene ambiguous. The CDR3 loop spans 11 amino acids. CDR1 is SGHAT and CDR2 is FQNNGV in the germline V gene.

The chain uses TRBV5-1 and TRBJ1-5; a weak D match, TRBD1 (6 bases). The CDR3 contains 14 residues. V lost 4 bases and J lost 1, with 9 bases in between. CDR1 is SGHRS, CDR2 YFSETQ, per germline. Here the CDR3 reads CASSLGQSNQPQHF. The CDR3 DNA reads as TGCGCCAGCAGCCTGGGACAAAGCAATCAGCCCCAGCATTTT.

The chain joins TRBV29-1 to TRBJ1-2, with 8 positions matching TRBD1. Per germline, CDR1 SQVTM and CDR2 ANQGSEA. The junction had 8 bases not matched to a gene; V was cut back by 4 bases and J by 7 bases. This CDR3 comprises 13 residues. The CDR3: CSVGDQGARGYTF. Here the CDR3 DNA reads TGCAGCGTTGGGGATCAGGGGGCGCGTGGCTACACCTTC.

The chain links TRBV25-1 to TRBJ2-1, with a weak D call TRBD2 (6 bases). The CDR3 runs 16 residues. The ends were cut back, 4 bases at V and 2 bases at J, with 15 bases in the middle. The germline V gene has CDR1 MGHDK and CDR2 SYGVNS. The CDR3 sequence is CASSVGGGVPYNEQFF. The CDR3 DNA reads TGTGCCAGCAGTGTGGGGGGAGGAGTCCCCTACAATGAGCAGTTCTTC.

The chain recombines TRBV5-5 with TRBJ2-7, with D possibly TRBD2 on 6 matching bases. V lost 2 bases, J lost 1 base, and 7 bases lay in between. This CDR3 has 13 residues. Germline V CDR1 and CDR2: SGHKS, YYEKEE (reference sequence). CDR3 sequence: CASSFLASYEQYF. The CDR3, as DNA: TGTGCCAGCAGCTTTCTAGCGTCCTACGAGCAGTACTTC.

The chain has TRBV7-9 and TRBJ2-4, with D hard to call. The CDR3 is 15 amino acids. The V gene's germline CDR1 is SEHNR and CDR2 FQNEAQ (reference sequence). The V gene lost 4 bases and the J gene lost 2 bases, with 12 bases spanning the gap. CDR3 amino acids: CASSSQQLTKNIQYF. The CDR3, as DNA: TGTGCCAGCAGCTCGCAACAGCTGACCAAAAACATTCAGTACTTC.

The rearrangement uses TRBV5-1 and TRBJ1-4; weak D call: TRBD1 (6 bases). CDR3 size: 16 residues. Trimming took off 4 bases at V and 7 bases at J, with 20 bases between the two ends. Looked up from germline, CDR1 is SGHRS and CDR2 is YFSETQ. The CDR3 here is CASSRGGEGGGEKLFF. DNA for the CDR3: TGCGCCAGCAGCCGAGGTGGGGAGGGGGGCGGTGAAAAACTGTTTTTT. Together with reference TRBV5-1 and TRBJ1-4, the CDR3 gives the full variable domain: KAGVTQTPRYLIKTRGQQVTLSCSPISGHRSVSWYQQTPGQGLQFLFEYFSETQRNKGNFPGRFSGRQFSNSRSEMNVSTLELGDSALYLCASSRGGEGGGEKLFFGSGTQLSVL.

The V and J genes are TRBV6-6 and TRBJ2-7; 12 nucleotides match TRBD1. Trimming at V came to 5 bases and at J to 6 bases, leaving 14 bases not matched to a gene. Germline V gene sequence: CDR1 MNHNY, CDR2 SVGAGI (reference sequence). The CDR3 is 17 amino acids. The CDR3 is CASSRGQGALGVPEQYF. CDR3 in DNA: TGTGCCAGCAGTCGGGGACAGGGGGCGTTAGGAGTCCCCGAGCAGTACTTC.

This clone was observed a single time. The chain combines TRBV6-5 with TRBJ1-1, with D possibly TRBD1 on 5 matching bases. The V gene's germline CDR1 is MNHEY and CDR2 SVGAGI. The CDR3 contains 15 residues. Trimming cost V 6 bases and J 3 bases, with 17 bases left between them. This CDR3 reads CASSTGGVTDTEAFF. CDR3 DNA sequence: TGTGCCAGCAGCACAGGCGGGGTTACGGACACTGAAGCTTTCTTT.

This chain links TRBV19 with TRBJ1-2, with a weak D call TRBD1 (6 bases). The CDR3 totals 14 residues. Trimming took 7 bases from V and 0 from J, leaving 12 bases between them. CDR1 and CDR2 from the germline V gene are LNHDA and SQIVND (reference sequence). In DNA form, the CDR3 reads TGTGCCAGTAAAGGACAGTTAGCTAACTATGGCTACACCTTC. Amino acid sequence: CASKGQLANYGYTF.

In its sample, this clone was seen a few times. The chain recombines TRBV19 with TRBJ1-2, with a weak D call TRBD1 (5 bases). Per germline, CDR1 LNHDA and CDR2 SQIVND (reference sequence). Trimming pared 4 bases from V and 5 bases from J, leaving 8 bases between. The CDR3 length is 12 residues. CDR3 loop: CASSTRQYGYTF. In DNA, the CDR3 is TGTGCCAGTAGTACGAGACAGTATGGCTACACCTTC.

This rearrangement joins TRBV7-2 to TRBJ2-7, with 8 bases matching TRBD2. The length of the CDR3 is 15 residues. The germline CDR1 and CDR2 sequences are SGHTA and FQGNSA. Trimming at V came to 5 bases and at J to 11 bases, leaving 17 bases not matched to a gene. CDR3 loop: CASSLSLSGIRGEYF. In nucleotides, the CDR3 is TGTGCCAGCAGCCTTAGTCTTAGCGGGATACGGGGGGAGTACTTC.

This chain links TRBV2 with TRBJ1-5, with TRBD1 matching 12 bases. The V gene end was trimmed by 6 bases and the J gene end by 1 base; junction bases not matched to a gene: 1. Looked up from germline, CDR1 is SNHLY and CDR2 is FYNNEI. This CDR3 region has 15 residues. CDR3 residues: CASRGQGASNQPQHF. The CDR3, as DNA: TGTGCCAGCAGGGGACAGGGGGCGAGCAATCAGCCCCAGCATTTT.

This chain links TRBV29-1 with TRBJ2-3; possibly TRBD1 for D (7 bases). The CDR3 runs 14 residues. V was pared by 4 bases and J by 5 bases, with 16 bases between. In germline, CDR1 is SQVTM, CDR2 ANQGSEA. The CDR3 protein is CSVAEGAGGDTQYF. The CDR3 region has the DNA TGCAGCGTTGCGGAGGGGGCAGGAGGAGATACGCAGTATTTT.

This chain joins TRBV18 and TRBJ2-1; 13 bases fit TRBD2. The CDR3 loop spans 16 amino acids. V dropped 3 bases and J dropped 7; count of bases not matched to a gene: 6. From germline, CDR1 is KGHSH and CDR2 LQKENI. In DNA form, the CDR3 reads TGTGCCAGCTCACCGGAACTAGCGGGAGGGCTAAATGAGCAGTTCTTC. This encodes CASSPELAGGLNEQFF.

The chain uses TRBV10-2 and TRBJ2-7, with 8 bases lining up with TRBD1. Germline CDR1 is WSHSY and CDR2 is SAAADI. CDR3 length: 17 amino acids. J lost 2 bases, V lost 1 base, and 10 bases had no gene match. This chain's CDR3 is CASSEYGNQGAAYEQYF. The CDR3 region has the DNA TGCGCCAGCAGTGAGTACGGCAATCAGGGGGCGGCCTACGAGCAGTACTTC.

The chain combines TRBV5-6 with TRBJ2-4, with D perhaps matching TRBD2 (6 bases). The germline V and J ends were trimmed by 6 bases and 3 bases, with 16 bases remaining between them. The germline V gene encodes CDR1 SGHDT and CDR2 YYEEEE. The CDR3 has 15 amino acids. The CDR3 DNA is TGTGCCAGCAACGTAGGAGGGGTCGGCAAAAACATTCAGTACTTC. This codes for CASNVGGVGKNIQYF.

The CDR3 is CASSQDSYEQYF. In DNA form, the CDR3 reads TGTGCCAGCAGCCAAGACAGCTACGAGCAGTACTTC. This chain uses TRBV3-1 (or the pseudogene TRBV3-2) with TRBJ2-7; D remains unclear. Germline V gives CDR1 LGHDT, CDR2 YNNKEL (reference sequence). CDR3 length equals 12 residues. V was pared by 0 bases and J by 3 bases, with 3 bases between.

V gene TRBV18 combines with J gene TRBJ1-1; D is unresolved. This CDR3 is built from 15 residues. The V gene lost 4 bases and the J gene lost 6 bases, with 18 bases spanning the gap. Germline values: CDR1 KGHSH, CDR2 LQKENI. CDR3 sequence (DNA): TGTGCCAGCTCACTATCGGTCGCGGCAGAGGCTGAAGCTTTCTTT. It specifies CASSLSVAAEAEAFF. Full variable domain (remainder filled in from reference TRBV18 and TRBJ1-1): NAGVMQNPRHLVRRRGQEARLRCSPMKGHSHVYWYRQLPEEGLKFMVYLQKENIIDESGMPKERFSAEFPKEGPSILRIQQVVRGDSAAYFCASSLSVAAEAEAFFGQGTRLTVV.